The source of this T cell receptor beta chain is a study of T cell changes during pregnancy in multiple sclerosis. V dropped 4 bases and J dropped 0; count of bases not matched to a gene: 3. The germline V gene encodes CDR1 LNHDA and CDR2 SQIVND (reference sequence). The CDR3 loop spans 15 amino acids. Here immunoSEQ multiplex PCR was the method, and the copy in TCRdb shows in-frame clones only, minus some. The sample carries tens of thousands of clones, roughly 94% recorded once. The material sequenced was CD4+ T cells from peripheral blood mononuclear cells, taken in the second trimester of pregnancy. The chain is built from TRBV19 and TRBJ2-1; TRBD1 matches 7 bases. The sequence was obtained from a female donor with multiple sclerosis, enrolled in a pregnancy study. The CDR3 spells CASSTGQNSYNEQFF. CDR3 bases: TGTGCCAGTAGTACGGGACAGAACTCCTACAATGAGCAGTTCTTC.